The rows below give T cell receptor beta chains drawn from one sample of a study of cytomegalovirus exposure and HLA in healthy donors. Repertoires were generated with immunoSEQ multiplex PCR, while TCRdb's copy carries only in-frame clones and drops some. The sample has 150,000 or so clones, approximately 74% seen once; the top ten hold approximately 2.6%. Sequences were obtained from PBMCs. These receptors all come from a man between 18 and 35 years old in good health and CMV-seronegative. Both conserved end residues are part of each CDR3. The D gene is left open where the match is weak. The size of a clone is reported for some rows only, either as once, few or many, or as a class for expanded clones.

TRBV7-6,TRBJ2-1,NA,NA,TGTGCCAGCAGCTTTACCACATCCTACAATGAGCAGTTCTTC,CASSFTTSYNEQFF
TRBV6-5,TRBJ2-3,NA,NA,TGTGCCAGCAGTTACCCGGGGACAGATACGCAGTATTTT,CASSYPGTDTQYF
TRBV28,TRBJ2-5,NA,NA,TGTGCCAGCACCCCAACGTGGGGCCAAGAGACCCAATACTTC,CASTPTWGQETQYF
TRBV4-1,TRBJ1-1,TRBD1,NA,TGCGCCAGCAGCCCCCAACAGGGGGCGGCGACTGAAGCTTTCTTT,CASSPQQGAATEAFF
TRBV30,TRBJ1-2,NA,NA,TGTGCCTGGAGTGTATACGGTATCGGCTACACCTTC,CAWSVYGIGYTF
TRBV28,TRBJ2-1,TRBD1,NA,TGTGCCAGCAGTTCCCATTGGACAGGGGGGAATGAGCAGTTCTTC,CASSSHWTGGNEQFF
TRBV11-2,TRBJ2-1,TRBD1,NA,TGTGCCAGCAGCCAACAGGGGGCCGTAGAGCAGTTCTTC,CASSQQGAVEQFF
TRBV27,TRBJ1-6,TRBD1,NA,TGTGCCAGCAGCCAGGACAGGGATAATAATTCACCCCTCCACTTT,CASSQDRDNNSPLHF
TRBV7-9,TRBJ2-3,TRBD2,NA,TGTGCCAGCAGCTCGTCGGGGGGTACAGATACGCAGTATTTT,CASSSSGGTDTQYF
TRBV15,TRBJ2-2,NA,NA,TGTGCCACAGGGATTGGACAGAAGAACACCGGGGAGCTGTTTTTT,CATGIGQKNTGELFF
TRBV28,TRBJ1-1,TRBD1,NA,TGTGCCAGCAGTAGCTACAGGGGCCCGAACACTGAAGCTTTCTTT,CASSSYRGPNTEAFF
TRBV6-6,TRBJ2-5,NA,NA,TGTGCCAGCAGCCAGATGACAGGACCGGGGGAGACCCAGTACTTC,CASSQMTGPGETQYF
TRBV4-2,TRBJ2-7,TRBD1,NA,TGTGCCAGCAGCCTTGGGACAGCAAGGAGCTACGAGCAGTACTTC,CASSLGTARSYEQYF
TRBV20-1,TRBJ1-1,NA,once,TGCAGTGCTAGAGAACAGGGCCGGGCTTTCTTT,CSAREQGRAFF
TRBV6-5,TRBJ1-6,NA,NA,TGTGCCAGCCAACGAAGTCGGGGTTCACCCCTCCACTTT,CASQRSRGSPLHF
TRBV9,TRBJ1-1,NA,NA,TGTGCCAGCAGCGGGACCAGGGATGGGAACACTGAAGCTTTCTTT,CASSGTRDGNTEAFF
TRBV5-1,TRBJ2-5,TRBD1,NA,TGCGCCAGCAGCTTGGGACAGGGCGAGTTTGAGACCCAGTACTTC,CASSLGQGEFETQYF
TRBV10-3,TRBJ1-2,NA,once,TGTGCCATCAGTGGTACGACAGGTGATGGCTACACCTTC,CAISGTTGDGYTF
TRBV5-4,TRBJ1-2,TRBD1,NA,TGTGCCAGCAGCTCCCTATCGACAGGGGGCGACGGCTACACCTTC,CASSSLSTGGDGYTF
TRBV5-8,TRBJ1-1,NA,NA,TGTGCCAGCAGCCCCTGGGGGGGCACTAAAGCTTTCTTT,CASSPWGGTKAFF
TRBV5-6,TRBJ2-2,TRBD2,NA,TGTGCCAGCAGCCTGATAGCGGGGGCGAACACCGGGGAGCTGTTTTTT,CASSLIAGANTGELFF
TRBV5-6,TRBJ1-5,NA,NA,TGTGCCAGCAATAGTTATGGGGGGCAGCCCCAGCATTTT,CASNSYGGQPQHF
TRBV19,TRBJ1-1,NA,NA,TGTGCCAGTAGTATAGCGGGGGGCGCAGGTGAAGCTTTCTTT,CASSIAGGAGEAFF
TRBV2,TRBJ2-5,NA,NA,TGTGCCAGCATCGACTACCAAGAGACCCAGTACTTC,CASIDYQETQYF
TRBV7-2,TRBJ2-3,NA,once,TGTGCCAGCAGCCGACTCCTGCCGGGCACAGATACGCAGTATTTT,CASSRLLPGTDTQYF
TRBV2,TRBJ2-2,NA,NA,TGTGCCAGCAGCCCTCTAGCAGGGGAGCTGTTTTTT,CASSPLAGELFF
TRBV28,TRBJ1-2,TRBD1,few,TGTGCCAGCAGTACAGGGGGCACTAACTATGGCTACACCTTC,CASSTGGTNYGYTF
TRBV18,TRBJ2-7,TRBD1,NA,TGTGCCAGCTCACCCCTCGGGACAGGGTACGAGCAGTACTTC,CASSPLGTGYEQYF
TRBV10-3,TRBJ1-3,TRBD1,NA,TGTGCCATCAGTCTAGGGACAGCCGGAAACACCATATATTTT,CAISLGTAGNTIYF
TRBV6-5,TRBJ2-5,TRBD1,NA,TGTGCCAGCAGTCACAGGGGATGGGGGGAGACCCAGTACTTC,CASSHRGWGETQYF
TRBV7-2,TRBJ2-1,NA,NA,TGTGCCAGCAGCTTAGACTGGACTGGCAATGAGCAGTTCTTC,CASSLDWTGNEQFF
TRBV16,TRBJ1-3,TRBD1,NA,TGTGCCAGCAGCCGGACCGGACAGGGGACCGGAAACACCATATATTTT,CASSRTGQGTGNTIYF
TRBV6-5,TRBJ2-2,TRBD1,NA,TGTGCCAGCAGCGGACAGGGGGCTAAGTCCGGGGAGCTGTTTTTT,CASSGQGAKSGELFF
TRBV11-2,TRBJ2-7,TRBD1,NA,TGTGCCAGCAGCTTCGACCCGGACAGGCCTCGGGTAACCTTC,CASSFDPDRPRVTF
TRBV19,TRBJ1-5,TRBD1,NA,TGTGCCAGTAGTATAGAACAGGGGGGAAGCAATCAGCCCCAGCATTTT,CASSIEQGGSNQPQHF
TRBV6-1,TRBJ2-4,TRBD2,NA,TGTGCCAGCAGTGAATGGGAGGGAGCCAAAAACAGTCAGTACTTC,CASSEWEGAKNSQYF
TRBV5-6,TRBJ2-6,TRBD1,NA,TGTGCCAGCAGCGGTACAGGGGCCAACGGCCTGACTTTC,CASSGTGANGLTF
TRBV5-1,TRBJ2-2,NA,few,TGCGCCAGCCATAGGGCAGCGGCGAACACCGGGGAGCTGTTTTTT,CASHRAAANTGELFF
TRBV5-1,TRBJ1-3,TRBD1,NA,TGCGCCAGCAGCTGGGGACAGGGGAGCTCTGGAAACACCATATATTTT,CASSWGQGSSGNTIYF
TRBV1,TRBJ1-4,NA,NA,TGCACCAGCAGCCACGAAGATATTCGGGACAGGGTTGAAAAACTGTTTTTT,CTSSHEDIRDRVEKLFF
TRBV11-2,TRBJ2-5,NA,once,TGTGCCAGCAGCTTAGGGACGGTTCGGGGAGAGACCCAGTACTTC,CASSLGTVRGETQYF
TRBV19,TRBJ1-2,TRBD1,NA,TGTGCCAGTAGTCCAGGCCGGGACAGGGTATCGGGCTACACCTTC,CASSPGRDRVSGYTF
TRBV5-1,TRBJ2-1,TRBD2,NA,TGCGCCAGCAGCTTGGCCCTGACTAGCGGGGGGGAGTACAATGAGCAGTTCTTC,CASSLALTSGGEYNEQFF
TRBV4-1,TRBJ2-1,TRBD2,NA,TGCGCCAGCAGCCCGCGGCCCGGGACTAGCGGTAACAATGAGCAGTTCTTC,CASSPRPGTSGNNEQFF
TRBV9,TRBJ2-7,TRBD2,NA,TGTGCCAGCAGCCGCCGGGGGGGGGAGCAGTACTTC,CASSRRGGEQYF
TRBV7-2,TRBJ1-1,TRBD1,few,TGTGCCAGCAGCTTTTCTCCGGGACAGGGGATAAACACTGAAGCTTTCTTT,CASSFSPGQGINTEAFF
TRBV2,TRBJ2-2,TRBD2,NA,TGTGCCAGCAGTGTCTGGGGAGGGGACACCGGGGAGCTGTTTTTT,CASSVWGGDTGELFF
TRBV28,TRBJ2-7,TRBD1,once,TGTGCCAGCAGGTGGACAGGGGGCTACTACGAGCAGTACTTC,CASRWTGGYYEQYF
TRBV5-1,TRBJ2-2,NA,NA,TGCGCCAGCAGCTTATCAGCCGGGGAGCTGTTTTTT,CASSLSAGELFF
TRBV7-6,TRBJ2-7,NA,NA,TGTGCCAGCAGCTTAGGTCCAGGGGCCAACGAGCAGTACTTC,CASSLGPGANEQYF